The next 26 T cell receptor beta chains were all read from a single sample in a study of PD-1 blockade in classical Hodgkin lymphoma. As to time point: cycle 4 day 1 (C4D1), after more than five weeks of nivolumab. After autologous stem cell transplantation all patients relapsed, and prior brentuximab vedotin exposure differed between cohorts. CD4+ T cells were purified from thawed PBMCs by magnetic negative selection. TCRdb's table, derived via immunoSEQ multiplex PCR, lists solely in-frame clones and lacks some. The sample comprises 25,000 to 30,000 clones, 65% to 80% of which are singletons, and around 0.56% rests with the top ten. The sample in question was CD4+ T cells from blood, obtained before the fourth cycle of nivolumab. The receptors derive from a human donor with classical Hodgkin lymphoma.

V gene TRBV19 combines with J gene TRBJ2-1, with D maybe TRBD2 (5 bases). V shed 10 bases and J shed 9 bases, with 13 bases lying between them. The CDR3 is made up of 11 amino acids. Germline assignment: CDR1 LNHDA and CDR2 SQIVND (reference sequence). The CDR3 here is CATSARAEQFF. The CDR3 nucleotides are TGTGCCACTTCGGCGAGGGCTGAGCAGTTCTTC. Full variable domain (remainder filled in from reference TRBV19 and TRBJ2-1): DGGITQSPKYLFRKEGQNVTLSCEQNLNHDAMYWYRQDPGQGLRLIYYSQIVNDFQKGDIAEGYSVSREKKESFPLTVTSAQKNPTAFYLCATSARAEQFFGPGTRLTVL.

The gene calls are TRBV6-5 and TRBJ2-1, with D perhaps TRBD2 (5 bases). Germline CDR1 and CDR2: MNHEY and SVGAGI. V shed 7 bases and J shed 9 bases, with 16 bases lying between them. This CDR3 has 13 amino acids. The CDR3 reads CASTPREWGEQFF. Written as DNA, the CDR3 is TGTGCCAGCACCCCGAGGGAATGGGGTGAGCAGTTCTTC.

The V gene is TRBV5-6, the J gene TRBJ2-1, with 11 bases aligning to TRBD2. V trimming: 0 bases; J trimming: 8 bases; junction bases outside the gene matches: 4. Germline CDR1 reads SGHDT; CDR2 reads YYEEEE. The CDR3 has 15 residues. The CDR3 sequence is CASSLVSGGADEQFF. In DNA form, the CDR3 reads TGTGCCAGCAGCTTGGTTAGCGGGGGGGCAGATGAGCAGTTCTTC.

The CDR3 nucleotides are TGTGCCAGCAGCTTGACAGGGTTCTACGAGCAGTACTTC. Translated: CASSLTGFYEQYF. The genes are TRBV5-5 and TRBJ2-7; maybe TRBD1 (6 bases). This CDR3 has 13 residues. In germline, CDR1 is SGHKS, CDR2 YYEKEE (reference sequence). V was trimmed by 1 base and J by 3 bases, leaving 8 bases between them. The full variable domain, with the rest looked up from reference TRBV5-5 and TRBJ2-7, is DAGVTQSPTHLIKTRGQQVTLRCSPISGHKSVSWYQQVLGQGPQFIFQYYEKEERGRGNFPDRFSARQFPNYSSELNVNALLLGDSALYLCASSLTGFYEQYFGPGTRLTVT.

Regarding this clone: The junction departs from germline at one end; a sequencing error may be responsible. The CDR3 reads CASSLVQGVDF. In nucleotides, the CDR3 is TGTGCCAGCAGCTTAGTGCAGGGCGTGGACTTC. The chain carries TRBV7-9 and TRBJ2-5; perhaps TRBD1 as D (5 bases). Germline V CDR1 and CDR2: SEHNR, FQNEAQ (reference sequence). This CDR3 has 11 amino acids.

This chain uses TRBV5-1 with TRBJ2-2; 8 nucleotides line up with TRBD2. The CDR3 runs 15 residues. Trimming cost V 2 bases and J 8 bases; bases outside gene matches: 8. Germline V gives CDR1 SGHRS, CDR2 YFSETQ. CDR3 bases: TGCGCCAGCAGCTTAGGGACTAGAATCCCGGGGGAGCTGTTTTTT. It encodes CASSLGTRIPGELFF.

V usage is TRBV2 and J usage is TRBJ2-3; 7 nucleotides agree with TRBD2. CDR3 size: 14 residues. V shed 6 bases and J 1 base; nucleotides not matched to a gene: 4. CDR1 is SNHLY and CDR2 is FYNNEI in the germline V gene. This CDR3 reads CASRKSGGTDTQYF. For the CDR3, the DNA is TGTGCCAGCAGAAAAAGCGGGGGCACAGATACGCAGTATTTT.

The chain uses TRBV11-3 and TRBJ2-1; D is possibly TRBD2 (6 bases). The germline V gene has CDR1 SGHNT and CDR2 YENEEA. The V and J ends lost 5 bases and 7 bases respectively, with 15 bases between them. The CDR3 has 14 amino acids. The CDR3: CASSVPAGRNEQFF. CDR3 DNA sequence: TGTGCCAGCAGCGTCCCCGCGGGGCGTAATGAGCAGTTCTTC.

V and J are TRBV6-5 and TRBJ2-2, with D possibly TRBD2 on 6 matching bases. The CDR3 runs 15 residues. V dropped 2 bases and J dropped 4 bases, with 11 bases sitting between them. CDR1 is MNHEY and CDR2 is SVGAGI in the germline V gene. The CDR3, as DNA: TGTGCCAGCAGTTACGTACTAGCCGGCACCGGGGAGCTGTTTTTT. Translated: CASSYVLAGTGELFF.

This clone showed up just once. The chain combines TRBV7-2 with TRBJ2-5; TRBD2 might be the D (6 bases). CDR3 length: 15 residues. The germline V gene has CDR1 SGHTA and CDR2 FQGNSA. With 4 bases removed from V and 0 bases from J, the gap between germline ends came to 12 bases. The CDR3 region is CASSYHRDYQETQYF. The CDR3 DNA reads as TGTGCCAGCAGCTATCACCGGGACTACCAAGAGACCCAGTACTTC.

The chain recombines TRBV7-9 with TRBJ1-1; possible D gene TRBD1, 6 bases. This CDR3 comprises 15 residues. In germline, CDR1 is SEHNR, CDR2 FQNEAQ (reference sequence). V dropped 2 bases and J dropped 4 bases, with 14 bases sitting between them. The CDR3 loop is CASSLTGMAGTEAFF. The CDR3 region has the DNA TGTGCCAGCAGCTTAACAGGGATGGCGGGCACTGAAGCTTTCTTT.

This clone has only a few counts. The chain links TRBV2 to TRBJ1-6; perhaps TRBD1 as D (6 bases). CDR3 size: 14 residues. V was shortened by 4 bases and J by 8 bases, with 12 bases between the two germline ends. Germline loops: CDR1 SNHLY, CDR2 FYNNEI. The CDR3 coding sequence is TGTGCCAGCAGTGGGGGGCTGAATGATTCACCCCTCCACTTT. Translating gives CASSGGLNDSPLHF.

The CDR3: CAWNVWTGGEEQYF. Written as DNA, the CDR3 is TGTGCCTGGAACGTCTGGACAGGGGGAGAGGAGCAGTACTTC. V and J are TRBV30 and TRBJ2-7; 10 bases fit TRBD1. CDR3 length: 14 residues. Germline CDR1 is GTSNPN and CDR2 is SVGIG (reference sequence). The ends lost 4 bases at V and 7 bases at J; junction bases unmatched: 10.

J is TRBJ1-2 and V is TRBV7-2; D is undetermined. V lost 4 bases and J 4 bases, leaving 19 bases between the germline ends. There are 16 residues in the CDR3. The germline CDR1 and CDR2 sequences are SGHTA and FQGNSA. The DNA of the CDR3 is TGTGCCAGCAGCTCCTTAGACGCACCGTATTCCTATGGCTACACCTTC. This translates into CASSSLDAPYSYGYTF. Together with reference TRBV7-2 and TRBJ1-2, the CDR3 gives the full variable domain: GAGVSQSPSNKVTEKGKDVELRCDPISGHTALYWYRQSLGQGLEFLIYFQGNSAPDKSGLPSDRFSAERTGGSVSTLTIQRTQQEDSAVYLCASSSLDAPYSYGYTFGSGTRLTVV.

The rearrangement links TRBV7-9 to TRBJ1-3, with a possible D match to TRBD1 (5 bases). The CDR3 loop spans 16 amino acids. The V end lost 4 bases, the J end lost 0 bases, and 13 bases lay between the germline ends. CDR1 is SEHNR, CDR2 FQNEAQ, per germline (reference sequence). Here the CDR3 reads CASSSTGTHSGNTIYF. CDR3 nucleotides: TGTGCCAGCAGCTCGACCGGGACCCACTCTGGAAACACCATATATTTT.

In this sample, this clone turned up once. V is TRBV6-5 and J is TRBJ1-6, with D uncertain. This CDR3 contains 15 residues. V shed 0 bases and J shed 10 bases, with 13 bases lying between them. Germline loops: CDR1 MNHEY, CDR2 SVGAGI. CDR3 nucleotide sequence: TGTGCCAGCAGTTACTCGACGAACGTTGGGTCACCCCTCCACTTT. It yields the protein CASSYSTNVGSPLHF.

V gene TRBV9 combines with J gene TRBJ2-2, with 9 bases matching TRBD2. Germline CDR1 SGDLS, CDR2 YYNGEE. The J segment lost 0 bases and the V segment lost 5 bases, leaving 5 bases of the junction unmatched. The CDR3 loop spans 16 amino acids. CDR3 residues: CASRYRLAANTGELFF. In DNA form, the CDR3 reads TGTGCCAGCAGATATCGACTAGCGGCGAACACCGGGGAGCTGTTTTTT. The whole variable domain, remainder taken from reference TRBV9 and TRBJ2-2, is DSGVTQTPKHLITATGQRVTLRCSPRSGDLSVYWYQQSLDQGLQFLIQYYNGEERAKGNILERFSAQQFPDLHSELNLSSLELGDSALYFCASRYRLAANTGELFFGEGSRLTVL.

The chain combines TRBV18 with TRBJ1-5; TRBD1 is a possible D gene (6 bases). Germline-derived CDR1 and CDR2 are KGHSH and LQKENI. The V end was cut by 5 bases, the J end by 4 bases, with 15 bases between. This CDR3 has 15 residues. As DNA, the CDR3 is TGTGCCAGCTCAACCCGGGCAGGGGAAAATCAGCCCCAGCATTTT. Amino acids: CASSTRAGENQPQHF.

V usage is TRBV18 and J usage is TRBJ1-1; no clear D. Germline values: CDR1 KGHSH, CDR2 LQKENI. The CDR3 sequence is 17 residues long. Trimming stripped 2 bases from V and 4 bases from J, with 20 bases between. In nucleotides, the CDR3 is TGTGCCAGCTCACCAATAGGGTCGGAGGGCCGGCCCACTGAAGCTTTCTTT. As protein: CASSPIGSEGRPTEAFF.

V gene TRBV27 combines with J gene TRBJ2-7; the D call may be TRBD1 or TRBD2 (6 bases each). Trimming removed 2 bases from V and 4 bases from J, with 12 bases in between. Germline CDR1 is MNHEY and CDR2 is SMNVEV (reference sequence). The CDR3 is 14 amino acids. The CDR3 is CASSLGGRFYEQYF. For the CDR3, the DNA is TGTGCCAGCAGTTTAGGGGGGCGATTTTACGAGCAGTACTTC.

V usage is TRBV10-3 and J usage is TRBJ2-6; 9 positions match TRBD1. This CDR3 is built from 18 residues. V trimming: 7 bases; J trimming: 0 bases; junction bases outside the gene matches: 10. Germline V gene data show CDR1 as ENHRY and CDR2 as SYGVKD. CDR3 DNA: TGTGCCATCACAGACACCGGGACAGGGAGCTCTGGGGCCAACGTCCTGACTTTC. Protein sequence: CAITDTGTGSSGANVLTF.

This sequence joins TRBV19 and TRBJ2-2; the D call may be TRBD1 or TRBD2 (5 bases each). This CDR3 has 16 residues. Germline lookup yields CDR1 LNHDA and CDR2 SQIVND (reference sequence). V lost 8 bases and J lost 6, with 22 bases in between. The CDR3 spells CASGSGDPGFAGELFF. The CDR3 bases are TGTGCCAGTGGATCCGGGGACCCGGGTTTCGCCGGGGAGCTGTTTTTT.

The chain recombines TRBV6-5 with TRBJ2-5, with D hard to call. Germline CDR1 reads MNHEY; CDR2 reads SVGAGI. Trimming removed 0 bases from V and 2 bases from J, with 13 bases in between. The CDR3 has 16 amino acids. CDR3 nucleotides: TGTGCCAGCAGTTACTCGATGTCTGGGTTTCAAGAGACCCAGTACTTC. Encoded protein: CASSYSMSGFQETQYF.

This chain joins TRBV5-6 and TRBJ1-5, with 7 bases identical to TRBD1. Germline V gene lookup returns CDR1 SGHDT and CDR2 YYEEEE. Trimming cost V 0 bases and J 5 bases; bases outside gene matches: 8. This CDR3 has 16 amino acids. This chain's CDR3 is CASSLAIRDSYQPQHF. CDR3 nucleotide sequence: TGTGCCAGCAGCTTGGCTATCCGGGACAGTTATCAGCCCCAGCATTTT.

V usage is TRBV6-4 and J usage is TRBJ1-2; no firm D call. Deletions cut 3 bases from V and 7 bases from J, with 15 bases between. CDR1 is MRHNA and CDR2 is SNTAGT in the germline V gene. The CDR3 extends over 14 amino acids. This CDR3 is CASSEEWTGVGYTF. CDR3 sequence (DNA): TGTGCCAGCAGTGAAGAATGGACCGGTGTTGGCTACACCTTC.

This clone has only one observation. The V and J genes are TRBV10-3 and TRBJ2-5; 12 bases align to TRBD2. V was pared by 3 bases and J by 4 bases, with 12 bases of the junction left unmatched. Germline CDR1 reads ENHRY; CDR2 reads SYGVKD. The CDR3 has 18 residues. CDR3: CAISDFQSSGRESETQYF. Written as DNA, the CDR3 is TGTGCCATCAGTGATTTCCAGTCTAGCGGGAGGGAGTCAGAGACCCAGTACTTC.